This TCR beta chain appears in the sequencing data of a study of cytomegalovirus exposure and HLA in healthy donors. Primers for the PCR totalled 60 Vbeta and 13 Jbeta. Repertoires were generated with immunoSEQ multiplex PCR, while TCRdb's copy carries only in-frame clones and drops some. The sample lists under 250,000 clones, roughly 82% occurring once. The V gene end was trimmed by 5 bases and the J gene end by 3 bases; junction bases not matched to a gene: 3. The CDR3 is made up of 13 amino acids. CDR1 KGHSH and CDR2 LQKENI come from the germline V gene. Input material: PBMCs. This rearrangement joins TRBV18 to TRBJ2-5, with 7 nucleotides matching TRBD1. The sequence derives from a man aged 35-49 years in good health and CMV-seropositive. The CDR3 region has the DNA TGTGCCAGCTCATCCGGGACAGAAGAGACCCAGTACTTC. Its translation is CASSSGTEETQYF.